Below, 9 T cell receptor beta chains from the same sample are listed, as sequenced in a study of cytomegalovirus exposure and HLA in healthy donors. PCR used 60 Vbeta primers and 13 Jbeta primers. The data were produced by immunoSEQ multiplex PCR, yet TCRdb's version contains in-frame clones alone and is incomplete. The data show about 190,000 clones, roughly 80% seen once. Source material: PBMCs. These receptors originate from a woman under 30 in good health and CMV-seronegative.

The chain is built from TRBV6-1 and TRBJ2-5, with D perhaps matching TRBD1 (5 bases). The CDR3 contains 16 residues. In germline, CDR1 is MNHNS, CDR2 SASEGT. V lost 3 bases to trimming and J lost 2 bases, with 16 bases between them. For the CDR3, the DNA is TGTGCCAGCAGTGACCTCAGGGTGGAAAGTCAAGAGACCCAGTACTTC. This sequence encodes CASSDLRVESQETQYF.

The chain carries TRBV7-6 and TRBJ2-5, with 13 bases fitting TRBD2. This CDR3 region has 17 residues. V was clipped by 1 base and J by 1 base; unmatched bases: 3. Germline CDR1 SGHVS, CDR2 FNYEAQ. The CDR3 bases are TGTGCCAGCAGCTTAGGGACTAGCGGGGGCCTCCAAGAGACCCAGTACTTC. Translating gives CASSLGTSGGLQETQYF.

The chain couples TRBV28 to TRBJ2-3, with TRBD1 matching 10 bases. V was pared by 6 bases and J by 4 bases, with 7 bases of the junction left unmatched. This CDR3 region has 15 residues. Per germline, CDR1 MDHEN and CDR2 SYDVKM. The CDR3 reads CASSSDRGRADTQYF. DNA for the CDR3: TGTGCCAGCAGCAGCGACAGGGGGCGCGCAGATACGCAGTATTTT.

V gene TRBV4-3 combines with J gene TRBJ2-3; TRBD2 matches 8 bases. Trimming at V came to 6 bases and at J to 4 bases, leaving 3 bases not matched to a gene. The germline gives CDR1 LGHNA, CDR2 YSLEER. The CDR3 runs 13 residues. The CDR3 reads CASRLAGSDTQYF. CDR3 DNA: TGCGCCAGCAGATTAGCGGGATCAGATACGCAGTATTTT.

This chain links TRBV5-1 with TRBJ1-3; D ambiguous. V lost 0 bases, J lost 0 bases, and 4 bases lay in between. The length of the CDR3 is 14 residues. Germline values: CDR1 SGHRS, CDR2 YFSETQ. The CDR3 bases are TGCGCCAGCAGCTTGGTCAGCTCTGGAAACACCATATATTTT. This sequence encodes CASSLVSSGNTIYF.

This clone came up a few times. The chain recombines TRBV6-1 with TRBJ2-7; 7 nucleotides match TRBD1. Germline V lookup: CDR1 MNHNS, CDR2 SASEGT. This CDR3 comprises 12 residues. J lost 5 bases, V lost 6 bases, and 4 bases had no gene match. The CDR3 is CASRRQGDEQYF. The CDR3 DNA follows: TGTGCCAGCAGGCGACAGGGCGACGAGCAGTACTTC.

CDR3 sequence (DNA): TGTGCCAGCAGTTACTGGGGGCAAAGCTCTGGAAACACCATATATTTT. Translating it yields CASSYWGQSSGNTIYF. The V gene is TRBV6-6, the J gene TRBJ1-3; D possibly corresponds to TRBD1 (6 bases). The V end was cut by 1 base, the J end by 0 bases, with 10 bases between. The CDR3 is 16 amino acids. CDR1 and CDR2 from the germline V gene are MNHNY and SVGAGI (reference sequence).

V gene TRBV7-9 combines with J gene TRBJ2-3; D possibly corresponds to TRBD2 (6 bases). V was trimmed by 4 bases and J by 3 bases, leaving 20 bases between them. CDR3 length: 17 residues. Germline V gene sequence: CDR1 SEHNR, CDR2 FQNEAQ (reference sequence). Here the CDR3 DNA reads TGTGCCAGCAGCTCCCCTCGTGGTGGGGGGAGTACAGATACGCAGTATTTT. The encoded protein is CASSSPRGGGSTDTQYF.

The rearrangement uses TRBV9 and TRBJ2-1; the match to TRBD2 covers 11 bases. The germline gives CDR1 SGDLS, CDR2 YYNGEE. CDR3 length: 15 residues. Trimming cost V 0 bases and J 8 bases; bases outside gene matches: 4. The CDR3 protein is CASSVGLAGRYEQFF. The CDR3 DNA reads TGTGCCAGCAGCGTAGGACTAGCGGGACGCTATGAGCAGTTCTTC.